This is a list of T cell receptor beta chains from one sample in a study of blood T cells in healthy people across ages. One entry per CDR3 protein, called by TCRdb with MiXCR from the 5' RACE reads. The table includes about 830,000 distinct CDR3 sequences, 58% detected once. Material for sequencing was blood. The receptors here all came from a man younger than 40 in good health. Both conserved end residues are part of each CDR3. Each record gives: V gene, CDR3 length, D gene, clone size, J gene, CDR3 DNA, CDR3 protein. D genes are given only for firm matches. Not every row has a clone size; where given, it reads once, few, many or a size class.

V gene: TRBV29-1; CDR3 length: 14; D gene: TRBD1; clone size: -; J gene: TRBJ2-3; CDR3 DNA: TGCAACGTAAACAGGGGATTCAACACAGATACGCAGTATTTT; CDR3 protein: CNVNRGFNTDTQYF
V gene: TRBV3-1; CDR3 length: 14; D gene: TRBD1; clone size: -; J gene: TRBJ1-4; CDR3 DNA: TGTGCCAGCAGCCAATGGGGACAGGGTGAAAAACTGTTTTTT; CDR3 protein: CASSQWGQGEKLFF
V gene: TRBV25-1; CDR3 length: 12; D gene: -; clone size: few; J gene: TRBJ2-1; CDR3 DNA: TGTGCCAGCACGGGACGGTACAATGAGCAGTTCTTC; CDR3 protein: CASTGRYNEQFF
V gene: TRBV4-3; CDR3 length: 14; D gene: TRBD2; clone size: -; J gene: TRBJ2-7; CDR3 DNA: TGCGCCACCCCTGGGCTAGCGGCTTCCTACGAGCAGTACTTC; CDR3 protein: CATPGLAASYEQYF
V gene: TRBV2; CDR3 length: 15; D gene: -; clone size: -; J gene: TRBJ1-5; CDR3 DNA: TGTGCCAGCAGTGAAGTAGGGGATAGAACGGAAGGCCAGCATTTT; CDR3 protein: CASSEVGDRTEGQHF
V gene: TRBV12-3/TRBV12-4; CDR3 length: 11; D gene: -; clone size: few; J gene: TRBJ2-5; CDR3 DNA: TGTGCCACAGGGGAGGGAGAGACCCAGTACTTC; CDR3 protein: CATGEGETQYF
V gene: TRBV2; CDR3 length: 14; D gene: -; clone size: -; J gene: TRBJ2-1; CDR3 DNA: TGTGCCAGCAGTGGGGGGGTGGAGGACAATGAGCAGTTCTTC; CDR3 protein: CASSGGVEDNEQFF
V gene: TRBV6-1; CDR3 length: 14; D gene: -; clone size: -; J gene: TRBJ2-3; CDR3 DNA: TGTGCCAGCAGCAAGCCAGACCGCACAGATACGCAGTATTTT; CDR3 protein: CASSKPDRTDTQYF
V gene: TRBV9; CDR3 length: 15; D gene: -; clone size: -; J gene: TRBJ2-1; CDR3 DNA: TGTGCCAGCAGCGTAGGGGCCGGGCAGTGGAATGAGCAGTTCTTC; CDR3 protein: CASSVGAGQWNEQFF
V gene: TRBV5-5; CDR3 length: 16; D gene: TRBD1; clone size: -; J gene: TRBJ2-7; CDR3 DNA: TGTGCCAGCAGCTTCTACCACGGGACAGACTTTTTCGAGCAGTACTTC; CDR3 protein: CASSFYHGTDFFEQYF
V gene: TRBV2; CDR3 length: 12; D gene: -; clone size: -; J gene: TRBJ1-4; CDR3 DNA: TGTGCCAGCAGGGGGCTAGAGGAAAAACTGTTTTTT; CDR3 protein: CASRGLEEKLFF
V gene: TRBV24-1; CDR3 length: 13; D gene: -; clone size: -; J gene: TRBJ2-7; CDR3 DNA: TGTGCCACCAGTGCCCCTAGCTCCTACGAGCAGTACTTC; CDR3 protein: CATSAPSSYEQYF
V gene: TRBV20-1; CDR3 length: 13; D gene: -; clone size: -; J gene: TRBJ1-2; CDR3 DNA: TGCAGTGCCCTACAGGCGACCACCTGGGGCTACACCTTC; CDR3 protein: CSALQATTWGYTF
V gene: TRBV7-2; CDR3 length: 14; D gene: -; clone size: -; J gene: TRBJ2-1; CDR3 DNA: TGTGCCAGCAGCTTCCCGGACGGTTTCAATGAGCAGTTCTTC; CDR3 protein: CASSFPDGFNEQFF
V gene: TRBV7-2; CDR3 length: 15; D gene: TRBD2; clone size: -; J gene: TRBJ2-7; CDR3 DNA: TGTGCCAGCAGCTTAGCCGGGGGGAAAAACAATGAGCAGTACTTC; CDR3 protein: CASSLAGGKNNEQYF
V gene: TRBV5-5; CDR3 length: 16; D gene: -; clone size: -; J gene: TRBJ2-7; CDR3 DNA: TGTGCCAGCAGCTTGGTGGTCAGGGTGAAGTCCTACGAGCAGTACTTC; CDR3 protein: CASSLVVRVKSYEQYF
V gene: TRBV25-1; CDR3 length: 14; D gene: TRBD2; clone size: -; J gene: TRBJ2-7; CDR3 DNA: TGTGCCAGTATGGAGAGGACTAGTACCTACGAGCAGTACTTC; CDR3 protein: CASMERTSTYEQYF
V gene: TRBV9; CDR3 length: 16; D gene: TRBD2; clone size: few; J gene: TRBJ2-1; CDR3 DNA: TGTGCCAGCAGCGTAAATCGCGGGACTACCACCAATGAGCAGTTTTTC; CDR3 protein: CASSVNRGTTTNEQFF
V gene: TRBV7-2; CDR3 length: 13; D gene: -; clone size: -; J gene: TRBJ2-7; CDR3 DNA: TGTGCCAGCAGCTTAACCGGGGGCCACGAGCAGTACTTC; CDR3 protein: CASSLTGGHEQYF
V gene: TRBV20-1; CDR3 length: 17; D gene: -; clone size: -; J gene: TRBJ2-7; CDR3 DNA: TGCAGTGCTAGAGATATCCACAGCCTTGACCCTTCCTACGAGCAGTACTTC; CDR3 protein: CSARDIHSLDPSYEQYF
V gene: TRBV3-1; CDR3 length: 17; D gene: TRBD1; clone size: -; J gene: TRBJ1-1; CDR3 DNA: TGTGCCAGCAGCCCGATGGGACAGGGGGGACTGAACACTGAAGCTTTCTTT; CDR3 protein: CASSPMGQGGLNTEAFF
V gene: TRBV20-1; CDR3 length: 15; D gene: TRBD1; clone size: few; J gene: TRBJ2-7; CDR3 DNA: TGCAGTGCTACCCCACCCAGGACAGGGTCGTACGAGCAGTACTTC; CDR3 protein: CSATPPRTGSYEQYF